This T cell receptor beta chain was retrieved from a study of blood T cell repertoires in COVID-19. Across the study: COVID-19 samples collected from the United States, Italy and Spain covered acute and convalescent phases. Sources were T cells, B-cell-depleted T cells, or PBMCs; the material itself was cDNA or gDNA.

Original processing notes: Estimation of nucleated cell counts was performed using reference gene primer amplification. The table came from immunoSEQ multiplex PCR; TCRdb's copy has only in-frame clones and leaves some out. That table furnishes V, J and clone size, whereas the DNA furnished D and trimming. The table includes 90,000 to 120,000 clones, just over 90% detected once. Trimming cost V 7 bases and J 0 bases; bases outside gene matches: 4. The CDR3 has 16 residues. Germline V gene data show CDR1 as MNHEY and CDR2 as SMNVEV (reference sequence). The material sequenced was peripheral blood. The source is a woman aged 30 to 39 with acute or convalescent COVID-19. V gene TRBV27 combines with J gene TRBJ2-2; 11 bases are a match to TRBD2. CDR3 region: CASTRLAGTNTGELFF. CDR3 in DNA: TGTGCCAGCACCAGACTAGCGGGAACGAACACCGGGGAGCTGTTTTTT.